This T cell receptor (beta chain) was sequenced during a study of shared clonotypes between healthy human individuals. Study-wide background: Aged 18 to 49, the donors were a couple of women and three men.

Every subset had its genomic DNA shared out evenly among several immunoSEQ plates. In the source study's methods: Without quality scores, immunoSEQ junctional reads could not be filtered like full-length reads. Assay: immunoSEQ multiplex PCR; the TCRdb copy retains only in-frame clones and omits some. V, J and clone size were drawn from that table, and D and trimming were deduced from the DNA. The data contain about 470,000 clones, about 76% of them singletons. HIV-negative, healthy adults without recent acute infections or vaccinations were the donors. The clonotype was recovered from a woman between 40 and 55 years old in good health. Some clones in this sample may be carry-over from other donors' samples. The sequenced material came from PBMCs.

DNA for the CDR3: TGCGCCAGCAGCTGGGACCAGGGGAACACTGAAGCTTTCTTT. It translates to CASSWDQGNTEAFF. This chain connects TRBV5-1 to TRBJ1-1; D is possibly TRBD1 (5 bases). Germline V lookup: CDR1 SGHRS, CDR2 YFSETQ. The CDR3 is 14 amino acids. Trimming cost V 3 bases and J 1 base, with 10 bases left between them.